This TCR beta chain stems from a study of shared clonotypes between healthy human individuals. The study's findings and limits: Sampling covered nothing but blood. Tissue TCR repertoires likely differ from those found in blood. Relative to memory subsets, naive subsets generally showed larger estimated richness.

Trimming shortened V by 6 bases and J by 7 bases, and 10 bases separated the two germline ends. Germline V gives CDR1 DFQATT, CDR2 SNEGSKA (reference sequence). There are 11 residues in the CDR3. CD45RO-negative cells were positively selected for CCR7, leaving out terminally differentiated effector memory CD45RA+ cells. As for this clone: Its antigen remains unknown.

An assay was performed, and its level was deep. Per the study methods: Junction-only sequences without quality scores came from ImmunoSEQ, so filtering differed. Sequenced by immunoSEQ multiplex PCR; TCRdb stores in-frame clones only, minus some. D and trimming were read from the DNA, whereas the V and J calls and clone size are those reported in that table. Of about 2 million clones in the sample, about 95% were seen once. This sequence was found in a man between 18 and 29 years old in good health. Sequencing was done on a sample of naive CD8+ T cells sorted from blood. The rearrangement links TRBV20-1 to TRBJ2-1; unclear D gene. The CDR3 loop is CSAHYGNEQFF. In DNA, the CDR3 is TGCAGTGCCCACTACGGGAATGAGCAGTTCTTC.